Presented here are 22 T cell receptor beta chains from one specimen sequenced in a study of monozygotic twins with inflammatory bowel disease. TCRdb reprocessed the 5' RACE reads and stores each CDR3 protein as one record, lacking DNA. The repertoire table contains 300,000 to 400,000 distinct CDR3 sequences. Sequencing was performed on blood. All receptors come from a human donor with ulcerative colitis or Crohn's disease, or a healthy co-twin of an affected twin (not recorded which).

The chain couples TRBV5-1 to TRBJ2-7; checking the TCRdb D call of TRBD1 is not possible without DNA. From germline, CDR1 is SGHRS and CDR2 YFSETQ. This CDR3 is 14 amino acids long. The CDR3 sequence: CASSSWDRPYEQYF.

The chain couples TRBV5-6 to TRBJ2-7. The CDR3 has 12 residues. Germline loops: CDR1 SGHDT, CDR2 YYEEEE. Here the CDR3 reads CASSLGGSEQYF.

The V and J genes are TRBV5-1 and TRBJ2-7; the D call from TCRdb, TRBD1, cannot be confirmed without DNA. Germline V gene data show CDR1 as SGHRS and CDR2 as YFSETQ. CDR3 length equals 15 residues. The CDR3 reads CASSLSGTGYYEQYF.

This chain connects TRBV6-5 to TRBJ1-1; without DNA, the TCRdb call of TRBD1 cannot be checked. In germline, CDR1 is MNHEY, CDR2 SVGAGI. The CDR3 contains 13 residues. The CDR3 loop is CASSYGGRSEAFF.

The gene calls are TRBV6-6 and TRBJ2-1. The CDR3 is 14 residues long. Per germline, CDR1 MNHNY and CDR2 SVGAGI (reference sequence). CDR3 protein: CASSYSTDYNEQFF.

CDR3 sequence: CASSRLQGGGGYTF. The chain joins TRBV4-1 to TRBJ1-2; TCRdb's D gene call, TRBD1, goes unchecked for lack of DNA. Germline V gene data show CDR1 as MGHRA and CDR2 as YSYEKL. The CDR3 consists of 14 residues.

The rearrangement links TRBV5-1 to TRBJ1-2. The CDR3 runs 15 residues. Germline V gene data show CDR1 as SGHRS and CDR2 as YFSETQ. The CDR3 region is CASSLIPGWAYGYTF.

The chain is built from TRBV7-2 and TRBJ2-1; the TCRdb call, TRBD2, lacks DNA for checking. The CDR3 covers 14 residues. Germline-derived CDR1 and CDR2 are SGHTA and FQGNSA. The CDR3 sequence is CASSFTSSYNEQFF.

The chain combines TRBV28 with TRBJ2-3. CDR3 length: 13 residues. Germline V lookup: CDR1 MDHEN, CDR2 SYDVKM. CDR3 amino acids: CASSLTSPDTQYF.

V and J are TRBV29-1 and TRBJ2-1; with no DNA, the TCRdb D assignment of TRBD2 cannot be verified. The germline CDR1 and CDR2 sequences are SQVTM and ANQGSEA. The length of the CDR3 is 13 residues. CDR3 residues: CSVDTSGSGEQFF.

The chain carries TRBV9 and TRBJ1-1; TCRdb returns TRBD1, unconfirmable since there is no DNA. CDR3 length: 17 residues. Germline loops: CDR1 SGDLS, CDR2 YYNGEE. CDR3 in amino acids: CASSVEKGGAANTEAFF.

The V gene is TRBV7-2, the J gene TRBJ1-2; TCRdb designates TRBD1, a call that cannot be tested without DNA. Germline V gene lookup returns CDR1 SGHTA and CDR2 FQGNSA. This CDR3 comprises 15 residues. The CDR3 reads CASSLALGGGDGYTF.

The genes are TRBV19 and TRBJ2-2. Germline V gene sequence: CDR1 LNHDA, CDR2 SQIVND (reference sequence). CDR3 size: 15 residues. The CDR3 reads CASSIDVGDAGELFF.

The chain couples TRBV30 to TRBJ1-2; the D gene TCRdb calls, TRBD1, cannot be checked with no DNA. This CDR3 is built from 19 residues. In germline, CDR1 is GTSNPN, CDR2 SVGIG (reference sequence). This CDR3 reads CAWSVRELRTGGRGYGYTF.

The V and J genes are TRBV5-5 and TRBJ1-1; the D call from TCRdb, TRBD1, cannot be confirmed without DNA. The V gene's germline CDR1 is SGHKS and CDR2 YYEKEE (reference sequence). The CDR3 is made up of 16 amino acids. CDR3 amino acids: CASSLGPRDRGTEAFF.

The chain combines TRBV5-1 with TRBJ1-2; TCRdb reports TRBD1, a call that lacks DNA to check it against. The CDR3 is 13 residues long. Germline CDR1 SGHRS, CDR2 YFSETQ. CDR3 sequence: CASSPGGVRGYTF.

The chain recombines TRBV7-8 with TRBJ2-2; the D gene TCRdb calls, TRBD2, cannot be checked with no DNA. CDR1 SGHVS and CDR2 FQNEAQ come from the germline V gene. The CDR3 contains 17 residues. The CDR3 region is CASSLVGTSGNTGELFF.

This chain links TRBV29-1 with TRBJ2-1; the TCRdb D gene call, TRBD1, has no DNA to confirm it. CDR3 size: 14 residues. Germline V gene lookup returns CDR1 SQVTM and CDR2 ANQGSEA. The CDR3 region is CSVEGGTGGDEQFF.

V and J are TRBV6-6 and TRBJ2-7; TCRdb's D gene call, TRBD1, goes unchecked for lack of DNA. This CDR3 has 14 residues. Germline-derived CDR1 and CDR2 are MNHNY and SVGAGI (reference sequence). The CDR3 spells CASSFRGVSYEQYF.

The chain links TRBV18 to TRBJ2-6. Germline V lookup: CDR1 KGHSH, CDR2 LQKENI. The CDR3 has 15 amino acids. The CDR3 sequence: CASSPTNSGANVLTF.

The rearrangement uses TRBV12-3 or TRBV12-4 and TRBJ1-1. This CDR3 is built from 13 residues. The CDR3 here is CASSPRWGERAFF.

J is TRBJ2-7 and V is TRBV10-3; TCRdb returns TRBD1, unconfirmable since there is no DNA. CDR1 ENHRY and CDR2 SYGVKD come from the germline V gene. This CDR3 region has 12 residues. The CDR3 here is CAIMGETYEQYF.